The sequence of this TCR beta chain was determined in a study of CD8 T cells in Susac syndrome. The germline V and J ends were trimmed by 0 bases and 9 bases, with 18 bases remaining between them. The CDR3 extends over 16 amino acids. Germline V gene lookup returns CDR1 MGHRA and CDR2 YSYEKL. RNA totalling roughly 0.5 to 1 ug underwent reverse transcription with random hexamers. TCRdb re-analysed the immunoSEQ multiplex PCR reads in MiXCR, keeping a single row per CDR3 protein. This sample carries around 95,000 distinct CDR3 sequences, 95% of them seen once, and the ten largest clones take 0.3%. The chain couples TRBV4-1 to TRBJ2-1; D is perhaps TRBD2 (5 bases). The TCR originated in a human donor with Susac syndrome. The sample consisted of CD8+ T cells from PBMCs. This CDR3 is CASSQEGAGSSGEQFF. DNA of the CDR3: TGCGCCAGCAGCCAAGAAGGTGCGGGCTCCTCGGGTGAGCAGTTCTTC.